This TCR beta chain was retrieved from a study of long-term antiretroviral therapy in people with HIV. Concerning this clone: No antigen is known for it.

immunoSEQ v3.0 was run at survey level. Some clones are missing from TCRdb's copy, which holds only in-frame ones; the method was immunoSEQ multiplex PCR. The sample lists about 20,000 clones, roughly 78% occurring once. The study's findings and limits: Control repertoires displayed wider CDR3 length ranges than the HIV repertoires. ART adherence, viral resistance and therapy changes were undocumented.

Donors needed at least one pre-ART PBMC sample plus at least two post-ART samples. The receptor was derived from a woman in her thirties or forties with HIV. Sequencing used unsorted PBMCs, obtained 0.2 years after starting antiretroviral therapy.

CDR3 residues: CASSAGRVLGTEAFF. CDR3 DNA sequence: TGTGCCAGCAGCGCGGGCAGGGTACTTGGTACTGAAGCTTTCTTT. The chain is built from TRBV7-2 and TRBJ1-1, with a possible D match to TRBD1 (5 bases). Germline CDR1 is SGHTA and CDR2 is FQGNSA. Between the trimmed V and J ends, which lost 5 bases and 5 bases, there was a span of 18 bases. This CDR3 is 15 amino acids long.